This TCR beta chain came from a study of T cell clones after liver transplantation. Study-level background: TCRbeta sequencing after a pre-transplant mixed lymphocyte reaction identified graft-donor-reactive clones, later tracked in post-transplant blood.

By share, this clone counts as medium-sized (0.01 to 0.1%). The antigen remains unidentified. The CDR3 sequence is 16 residues long. V was shortened by 4 bases and J by 6 bases, with 16 bases between the two germline ends. The germline CDR1 and CDR2 sequences are SEHNR and FQNEAQ (reference sequence). Generated by immunoSEQ multiplex PCR, the TCRdb table keeps only in-frame clones and is missing some. This table has roughly 8,100 clones, roughly 80% appearing once. Whole-study results and caveats: These preliminary findings come from unstandardized post-transplant sampling times.

The chain carries TRBV7-9 and TRBJ1-6; the D gene is possibly TRBD1 (5 bases). The source of this sequence is a human donor who received a liver transplant. The sample in question was CD8+ T cells from blood, obtained before liver transplant. CDR3 residues: CASSSMTVSANSPLHF. Here the CDR3 DNA reads TGTGCCAGCAGCTCAATGACAGTCTCTGCTAATTCACCCCTCCACTTT.